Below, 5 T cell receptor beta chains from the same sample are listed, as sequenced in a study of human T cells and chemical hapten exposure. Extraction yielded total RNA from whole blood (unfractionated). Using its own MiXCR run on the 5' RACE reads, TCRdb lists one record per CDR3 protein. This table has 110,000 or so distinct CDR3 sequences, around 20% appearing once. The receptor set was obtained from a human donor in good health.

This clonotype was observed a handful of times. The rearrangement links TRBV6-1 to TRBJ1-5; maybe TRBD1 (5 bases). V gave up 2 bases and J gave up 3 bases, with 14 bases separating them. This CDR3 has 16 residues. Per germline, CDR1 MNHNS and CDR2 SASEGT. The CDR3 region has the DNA TGTGCCAGCAGTGAATCCCGGGACGGATCCAATCAGCCCCAGCATTTT. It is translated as CASSESRDGSNQPQHF.

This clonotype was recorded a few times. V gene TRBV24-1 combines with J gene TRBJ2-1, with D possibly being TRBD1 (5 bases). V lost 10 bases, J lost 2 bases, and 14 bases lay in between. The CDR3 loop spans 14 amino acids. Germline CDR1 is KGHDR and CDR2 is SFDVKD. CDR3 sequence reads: CATAQGGPYNEQFF. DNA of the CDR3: TGTGCCACAGCGCAGGGTGGCCCCTACAATGAGCAGTTCTTC.

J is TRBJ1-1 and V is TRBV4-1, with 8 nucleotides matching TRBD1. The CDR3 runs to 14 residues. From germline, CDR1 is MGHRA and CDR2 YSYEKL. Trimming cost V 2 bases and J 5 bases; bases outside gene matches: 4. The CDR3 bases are TGCGCCAGCAGCCAAACAGGGGGTGAGACTGAAGCTTTCTTT. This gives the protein CASSQTGGETEAFF.

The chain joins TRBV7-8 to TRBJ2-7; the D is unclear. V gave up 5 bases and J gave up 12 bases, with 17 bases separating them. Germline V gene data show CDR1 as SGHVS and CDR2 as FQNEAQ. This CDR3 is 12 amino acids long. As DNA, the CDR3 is TGTGCCAGCAGCACGACCTATGATTCAGTGTACTTC. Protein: CASSTTYDSVYF.

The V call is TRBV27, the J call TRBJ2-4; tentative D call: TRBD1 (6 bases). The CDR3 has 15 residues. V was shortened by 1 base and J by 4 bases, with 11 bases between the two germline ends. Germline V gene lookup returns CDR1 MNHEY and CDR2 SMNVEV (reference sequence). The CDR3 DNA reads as TGTGCCAGCAGTTTATTAGGACAGACAAAAAACATTCAGTACTTC. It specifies CASSLLGQTKNIQYF.